A selection of T cell receptor beta chains follows, all from one sample in a study of brain T cells in children with intractable seizures. Data came from immunoSEQ multiplex PCR; TCRdb stores just in-frame clones and leaves some out. Among around 9,000 clones listed, 69% were seen once. The starting material was resected brain tissue, obtained at surgery. The receptor set was obtained from a girl aged 2-15 years with tuberous sclerosis and intractable seizures. CDR3s include the opening cysteine and the closing phenylalanine or tryptophan. D genes are given only for firm matches. Not every row has a clone size; where given, it reads once, few, many or a size class.

TRBD1	TRBV6-1	once	TRBJ1-2	15	TGTGCCAGCAGTGACAATCCGGGACAGAACTATGGCTACACCTTC	CASSDNPGQNYGYTF
TRBD1	TRBV7-2	few	TRBJ1-6	14	TGTGCCAGCAGCTCACGACAGGGGGATTCACCCCTCCACTTT	CASSSRQGDSPLHF
.	TRBV5-6	.	TRBJ1-1	13	TGTGCCAGCAGCTTTTGGACGAACACTGAAGCTTTCTTT	CASSFWTNTEAFF
TRBD2	TRBV10-3	few	TRBJ2-1	18	TGTGCCATCAGTGAGTCCCACACGACTAGCGGCATGGGCAATGAGCAGTTCTTC	CAISESHTTSGMGNEQFF
TRBD1	TRBV24-1	.	TRBJ1-1	15	TGTGCCACCAGTGGTCCCGGGACAGGGGGAACTGAAGCTTTCTTT	CATSGPGTGGTEAFF
TRBD2	TRBV14	.	TRBJ2-5	16	TGTGCCAGCAGCCAAGGGGGAGCGGGGGGCCAAGAGACCCAGTACTTC	CASSQGGAGGQETQYF
TRBD1	TRBV18	medium-sized	TRBJ1-2	16	TGTGCCAGCTTCCCGGGACAGGGAACTACTAACTATGGCTACACCTTC	CASFPGQGTTNYGYTF
.	TRBV5-5	.	TRBJ1-5	14	TGTGCCAGCAGCTTGTACAGGGTGGGTCAGCCCCAGCATTTT	CASSLYRVGQPQHF
.	TRBV7-9	.	TRBJ2-1	14	TGTGCCAGCAGCTCAGAAGGGTCCTACAATGAGCAGTTCTTC	CASSSEGSYNEQFF
.	TRBV24-1	.	TRBJ2-5	14	TGTGCCACCAGTGACCCCAGGGGAGTAGAGACCCAGTACTTC	CATSDPRGVETQYF
TRBD1	TRBV10-3	.	TRBJ1-5	15	TGTGCCATCAGTGAGAGAGGACAGGGAAGCCAGCCCCAGCATTTT	CAISERGQGSQPQHF
TRBD1	TRBV29-1	.	TRBJ2-7	13	TGCAGCGTTATGACAGGGTTCATCTACGAGCAGTACTTC	CSVMTGFIYEQYF
.	TRBV2	few	TRBJ1-2	13	TGTGCCAGCAGTGAAAGGCAAGTCTATGGCTACACCTTC	CASSERQVYGYTF
.	TRBV5-1	few	TRBJ2-2	17	TGCGCCAGCAGCTTAGGCCACAGGGACCCGAACACCGGGGAGCTGTTTTTT	CASSLGHRDPNTGELFF
.	TRBV11-2	.	TRBJ1-3	13	TGTGCCAGCAGGACACTCTCTGGAAACACCATATATTTT	CASRTLSGNTIYF
.	TRBV25-1	.	TRBJ2-7	12	TGTGCCAGCAGTGAGGGGAGTTACGAGCAGTACTTC	CASSEGSYEQYF
TRBD1	TRBV24-1	.	TRBJ2-5	16	TGTGCCACCAGTGGCTTCCGGGACAGGGGACCGGAGACCCAGTACTTC	CATSGFRDRGPETQYF
TRBD1	TRBV14	.	TRBJ1-6	17	TGTGCCAGCAGCCCCGGACAGGCTAGCTCCTATAATTCACCCCTCCACTTT	CASSPGQASSYNSPLHF
.	TRBV7-3	.	TRBJ2-2	15	TGTGCCAGCAGCCGCGGGGAACCGAACACCGGGGAGCTGTTTTTT	CASSRGEPNTGELFF
TRBD1	TRBV23-1	.	TRBJ2-2	16	TGCGCCAGCAGTCAATCGGGGACAGGGTTTCCCGGGGAGCTGTTTTTT	CASSQSGTGFPGELFF
TRBD2	TRBV6-5	.	TRBJ2-1	15	TGTGCCAGCAGTTCTTTTAGCGGGGGGCTAAATGAGCAGTTCTTC	CASSSFSGGLNEQFF
TRBD2	TRBV3-1/TRBV3-2	.	TRBJ2-7	14	TGTGCCAGCACAGCGGGGGGGCCGTGGAACGAGCAGTACTTC	CASTAGGPWNEQYF
.	TRBV9	.	TRBJ1-1	16	TGTGCCAGCAGTAGGGGAGACGGAGCTTCGAACACTGAAGCTTTCTTT	CASSRGDGASNTEAFF
.	TRBV12-3/TRBV12-4	.	TRBJ1-5	13	TGTGCCAGCAGTTCCCAGGGTAATCAGCCCCAGCATTTT	CASSSQGNQPQHF
.	TRBV27	.	TRBJ2-1	12	TGTGCCAGCGGCTGGACGGCGACGCGACAGTTCTTC	CASGWTATRQFF
.	TRBV10-3	.	TRBJ2-3	15	TGTGCCATCAGGGGACCCCGGGGGGCCACAGATACGCAGTATTTT	CAIRGPRGATDTQYF
TRBD2	TRBV9	few	TRBJ2-6	17	TGTGCCAGCAGCGTAGGACTAGCGGACTCTGGGGCCAACGTCCTGACTTTC	CASSVGLADSGANVLTF
.	TRBV21-1	.	TRBJ2-3	16	TGTGCCAGCACCTTCGCCAGTATGATTAGCACAGATACGCAGTATTTT	CASTFASMISTDTQYF
.	TRBV10-3	.	TRBJ2-3	17	TGTGCCATCAGTGAGTCGACGGGAGGGGGCTGGACAGATACGCAGTATTTT	CAISESTGGGWTDTQYF
.	TRBV5-1	.	TRBJ1-1	14	TGCGCCAGCAGCTTGTTAAAGGTCGGCACTGAAGCTTTCTTT	CASSLLKVGTEAFF
.	TRBV11-2	.	TRBJ1-1	14	TGTGCCAGCAGGATAGGAGACGTGAACACTGAAGCTTTCTTT	CASRIGDVNTEAFF
TRBD1	TRBV5-6	.	TRBJ1-2	15	TGTGCCAGCAGCTTAAAGCCGACAACAGGGGGTGGCTACACCTTC	CASSLKPTTGGGYTF
.	TRBV6-4	.	TRBJ1-1	13	TGTGCCAGCCGGGACGGCGAGAACACTGAAGCTTTCTTT	CASRDGENTEAFF
.	TRBV9	.	TRBJ2-3	13	TGTGCCAGCAGTGTTCCCTCCACAGATACGCAGTATTTT	CASSVPSTDTQYF
TRBD1	TRBV27	.	TRBJ2-1	15	TGTGCCAGCAGTCAGGGGACAGGGGGGTACAATGAGCAGTTCTTC	CASSQGTGGYNEQFF